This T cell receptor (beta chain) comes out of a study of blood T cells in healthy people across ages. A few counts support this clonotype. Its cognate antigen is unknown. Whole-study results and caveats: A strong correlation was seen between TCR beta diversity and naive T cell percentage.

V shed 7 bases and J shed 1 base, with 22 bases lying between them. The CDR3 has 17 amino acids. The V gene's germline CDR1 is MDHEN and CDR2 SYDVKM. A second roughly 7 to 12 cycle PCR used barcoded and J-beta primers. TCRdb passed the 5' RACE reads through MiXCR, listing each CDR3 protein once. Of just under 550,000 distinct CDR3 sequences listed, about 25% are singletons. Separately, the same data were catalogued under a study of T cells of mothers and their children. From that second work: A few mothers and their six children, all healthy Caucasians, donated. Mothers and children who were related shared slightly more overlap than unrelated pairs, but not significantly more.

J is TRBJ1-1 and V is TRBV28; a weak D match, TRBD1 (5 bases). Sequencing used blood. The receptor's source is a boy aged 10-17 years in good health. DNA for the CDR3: TGTGCCAGCAATTATCATCTATTCAAAACAGGGAACACTGAAGCTTTCTTT. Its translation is CASNYHLFKTGNTEAFF.